Sequencing of this T cell receptor beta chain was carried out in a study of OX40 agonist ivuxolimab in advanced cancers. Only in-frame clones appear in the TCRdb table, and some are missing; sequencing was by immunoSEQ multiplex PCR. Of 55,000 to 70,000 clones listed, 92% are singletons. Trimming took 4 bases from V and 7 from J; bases not matched to a gene: 5. This CDR3 is built from 13 residues. CDR1 is MNHEY and CDR2 is SMNVEV in the germline V gene (reference sequence). The rearrangement links TRBV27 to TRBJ1-2; 8 bases are shared with TRBD1. This TCR came from an adult with an advanced solid tumor such as melanoma, head and neck, liver or kidney cancer. The starting material was CD4+ or CD8+ T cells sorted from blood, obtained in a trial of the OX40 agonist ivuxolimab. This chain's CDR3 is CASSYGQGSGYTF. The CDR3, as DNA: TGTGCCAGCAGTTACGGACAGGGAAGTGGCTACACCTTC.